This T cell receptor (beta chain) was captured by sequencing in a study of blood T cell repertoires in COVID-19. Study-level background: Specimens from acute and convalescent COVID-19 originated in the United States, Italy and Spain. PBMCs, B-cell-depleted T cells, or T cells provided the cDNA or gDNA that made up the material.

V was clipped by 7 bases and J by 0 bases, with 13 bases between them. The CDR3 length is 14 residues. The germline CDR1 and CDR2 sequences are SGHNT and YYREEE (reference sequence). Original processing methods: For nucleated cells, counts were estimated from reference gene primer amplification. Clones were sequenced by immunoSEQ multiplex PCR, and TCRdb holds only the in-frame ones, with some missing. V and J calls and clone size are copied from that table; D and trimming were computed from the DNA. The table lists approximately 71,000 clones, 80% to 90% of them singletons, with 5.1% in the top ten.

The chain links TRBV5-4 to TRBJ2-5, with D perhaps TRBD2 (6 bases). The TCR comes from a human donor in a cohort sampled during active COVID-19. The sample taken for sequencing was peripheral blood. Here the CDR3 DNA reads TGTGCCAGCCGCGGGACTCTTAACCAAGAGACCCAGTACTTC. As protein: CASRGTLNQETQYF.